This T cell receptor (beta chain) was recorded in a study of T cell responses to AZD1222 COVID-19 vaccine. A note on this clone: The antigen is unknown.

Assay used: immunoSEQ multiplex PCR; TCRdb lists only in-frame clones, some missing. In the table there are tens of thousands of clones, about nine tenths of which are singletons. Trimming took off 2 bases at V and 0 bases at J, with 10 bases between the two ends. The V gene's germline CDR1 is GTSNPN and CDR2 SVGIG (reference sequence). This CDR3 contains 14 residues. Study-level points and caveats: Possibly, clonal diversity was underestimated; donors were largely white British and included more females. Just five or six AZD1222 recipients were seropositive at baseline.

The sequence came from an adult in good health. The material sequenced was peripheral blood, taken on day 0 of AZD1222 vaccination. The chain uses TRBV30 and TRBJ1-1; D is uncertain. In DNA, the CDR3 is TGTGCCTGGAGTAGGCGCAGGATGAACACTGAAGCTTTCTTT. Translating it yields CAWSRRRMNTEAFF. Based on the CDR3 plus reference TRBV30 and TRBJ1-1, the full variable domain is SQTIHQWPATLVQPVGSPLSLECTVEGTSNPNLYWYRQAAGRGLQLLFYSVGIGQISSEVPQNLSASRPQDRQFILSSKKLLLSDSGFYLCAWSRRRMNTEAFFGQGTRLTVV.